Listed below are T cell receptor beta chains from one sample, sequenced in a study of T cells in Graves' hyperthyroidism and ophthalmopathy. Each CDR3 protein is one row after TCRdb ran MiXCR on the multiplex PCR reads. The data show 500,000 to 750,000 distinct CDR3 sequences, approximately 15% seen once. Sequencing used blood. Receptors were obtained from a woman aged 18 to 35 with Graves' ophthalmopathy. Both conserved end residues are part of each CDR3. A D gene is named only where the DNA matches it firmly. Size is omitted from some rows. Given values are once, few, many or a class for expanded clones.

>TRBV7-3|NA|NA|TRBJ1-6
CASSLGSGRESSPLHF
TGTGCCAGCAGCTTAGGGTCAGGGAGGGAGAGTTCACCCCTCCACTTT
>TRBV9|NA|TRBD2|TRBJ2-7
CASTRTSGPYEQYF
TGTGCCAGCACGAGGACTAGCGGGCCTTACGAGCAGTACTTC
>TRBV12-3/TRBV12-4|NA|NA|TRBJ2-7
CASSFGAGRYEQYF
TGTGCCAGCAGTTTCGGTGCAGGGAGGTACGAGCAGTACTTC
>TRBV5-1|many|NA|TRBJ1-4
CASSNRSGGESANEKLFF
TGCGCCAGCAGCAACCGTTCCGGGGGGGAGTCGGCTAATGAAAAACTGTTTTTT
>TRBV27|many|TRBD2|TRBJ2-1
CASSVTGTSGRGQFF
TGTGCCAGCAGTGTTACCGGGACTAGCGGGAGAGGTCAGTTCTTC
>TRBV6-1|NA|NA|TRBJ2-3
CASSGIGGYTQYF
TGTGCCAGCAGTGGGATCGGCGGGTATACGCAGTATTTT
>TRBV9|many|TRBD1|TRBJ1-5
CASSVGTGDQPQHF
TGTGCCAGCAGCGTTGGGACAGGGGATCAGCCCCAGCATTTT
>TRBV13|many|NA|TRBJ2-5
CASSLQGIGVQETQYF
TGTGCCAGCAGCTTACAGGGGATCGGCGTCCAAGAGACCCAGTACTTC
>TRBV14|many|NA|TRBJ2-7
CASSNRGTSYEQYF
TGTGCCAGCAGTAATAGGGGAACCTCCTACGAGCAGTACTTC
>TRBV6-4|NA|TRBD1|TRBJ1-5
CASRPDRGYQPQHF
TGTGCCAGCAGACCCGACAGGGGGTATCAGCCCCAGCATTTT
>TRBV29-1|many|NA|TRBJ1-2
CSVAPSSINYGYTF
TGCAGCGTTGCCCCCTCCAGTATTAACTATGGCTACACCTTC
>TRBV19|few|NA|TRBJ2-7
CASSSHGGYEQYF
TGTGCCAGTAGTTCTCACGGGGGCTACGAGCAGTACTTC
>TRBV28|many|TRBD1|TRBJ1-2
CASSRDRQGHVGGYTF
TGTGCCAGCAGTCGAGACCGACAGGGTCATGTGGGGGGCTACACCTTC
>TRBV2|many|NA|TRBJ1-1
CASRRGETEAFF
TGTGCCAGCAGGAGGGGGGAAACTGAAGCTTTCTTT